This TCR beta chain was sequenced during a study of T cell responses to AZD1222 COVID-19 vaccine. Method: immunoSEQ multiplex PCR; TCRdb's copy keeps in-frame clones and lacks some. The data hold tens of thousands of clones, with roughly 80% observed a single time. This CDR3 contains 13 residues. V was cut by 3 bases and J by 5 bases, with 8 bases left in between. Germline CDR1 and CDR2: SGHTA and FQGNSA. Study-level results: The peak T cell response came first, and repertoires were sampled only after it. Donor demographics were predominantly white British with a female majority; clonal diversity may be underestimated. The number of AZD1222 recipients seropositive at baseline was only 6 or 7. With two AZD1222 doses given, Spike-specific TCR breadth and depth both rose.

A remark on this clone: Its antigen is as yet unknown.

The TCR sequence derives from an adult in good health. The sequencing used peripheral blood, collected on day 0 of AZD1222 vaccination. This chain connects TRBV7-2 to TRBJ1-5; D gene unclear. CDR3 coding DNA: TGTGCCAGCAGCTTTTCCGGGGATCAGCCCCAGCATTTT. Encoded protein: CASSFSGDQPQHF. Full variable domain (remainder filled in from reference TRBV7-2 and TRBJ1-5): GAGVSQSPSNKVTEKGKDVELRCDPISGHTALYWYRQSLGQGLEFLIYFQGNSAPDKSGLPSDRFSAERTGGSVSTLTIQRTQQEDSAVYLCASSFSGDQPQHFGDGTRLSIL.